The rows below give T cell receptor beta chains drawn from one sample of a study of blood T cell repertoires in COVID-19. Using immunoSEQ multiplex PCR, the repertoire was profiled, and TCRdb retains in-frame clones only, with some absent. The table lists under 300,000 clones, 85% to 90% of them singletons. The sample was PBMCs or T cells enriched from blood (not recorded which). Receptors were obtained from a woman between 50 and 59 years old who had recovered from COVID-19. Each CDR3 is given with its conserved first and last residue. A D gene is named only where the DNA matches it firmly. A clone size is listed for some rows: how often the clone was seen (once, few, many), or a class if it is expanded.

.,TRBV11-2,TRBJ1-2,.,CASSLDLREHYGYTF,TGTGCCAGCAGCTTAGATCTCAGGGAACACTATGGCTACACCTTC
.,TRBV7-8,TRBJ1-2,.,CASSTERGIWWGYTF,TGTGCCAGCAGCACTGAACGGGGGATTTGGTGGGGCTACACCTTC
TRBD2,TRBV18,TRBJ2-1,.,CASSRTGAGGNEQFF,TGTGCCAGCTCAAGGACAGGAGCGGGAGGCAATGAGCAGTTCTTC
.,TRBV9,TRBJ1-3,.,CASSVAGRDSTIYF,TGTGCCAGCAGCGTAGCCGGGAGGGACTCCACCATATATTTT
.,TRBV20-1,TRBJ2-1,.,CSASGSSYNEQFF,TGCAGTGCTAGTGGCAGCTCCTACAATGAGCAGTTCTTC
.,TRBV30,TRBJ1-1,.,CAWSVPLYTEAFF,TGTGCCTGGAGTGTACCCCTATACACTGAAGCTTTCTTT
.,TRBV5-6,TRBJ2-2,.,CASSTTTNANTGELFF,TGTGCCAGCAGCACTACAACAAACGCGAACACCGGGGAGCTGTTTTTT
TRBD2,TRBV6-5,TRBJ2-7,.,CASTELAGGGYEQYF,TGTGCCAGCACCGAACTAGCGGGAGGAGGGTACGAGCAGTACTTC
.,TRBV4-2,TRBJ1-5,.,CASSLGPLQPQHF,TGTGCCAGCAGCCTGGGGCCCCTTCAGCCCCAGCATTTT
TRBD2,TRBV5-8,TRBJ2-1,.,CASSLGISGIYNEQFF,TGTGCCAGCAGCTTGGGCATTAGCGGGATCTACAATGAGCAGTTCTTC
.,TRBV9,TRBJ2-3,.,CASSVGEPDTQYF,TGTGCCAGCAGCGTGGGAGAACCGGATACGCAGTATTTT
.,TRBV7-9,TRBJ1-4,.,CASSLGGINEKLFF,TGTGCCAGCAGCCTTGGGGGGATTAATGAAAAACTGTTTTTT
.,TRBV11-2,TRBJ1-5,.,CASTLEDSFSQPQHF,TGTGCCAGCACCCTAGAGGACAGTTTCTCTCAGCCCCAGCATTTT
.,TRBV7-2,TRBJ2-1,.,CAIPRGAEYYNEQFF,TGTGCCATTCCTCGAGGAGCGGAATATTACAATGAGCAGTTCTTC
.,TRBV5-6,TRBJ1-4,.,CASSLYGREKLFF,TGTGCCAGCAGCTTGTACGGGAGGGAAAAACTGTTTTTT
.,TRBV18,TRBJ2-1,.,CASSPGGSNEQFF,TGTGCCAGCTCCCCAGGAGGGAGTAATGAGCAGTTCTTC
TRBD1,TRBV5-5,TRBJ2-2,.,CASSSPKQGGTNTGELFF,TGTGCCAGCAGTTCCCCCAAACAGGGGGGAACGAACACCGGGGAGCTGTTTTTT
TRBD1,TRBV7-9,TRBJ1-1,.,CASSSGTGGTEAFF,TGTGCCAGCAGCTCAGGGACAGGGGGCACTGAAGCTTTCTTT
TRBD2,TRBV9,TRBJ2-1,.,CASSISGRGSYNEQFF,TGTGCCAGCAGCATCAGCGGGAGGGGGTCCTACAATGAGCAGTTCTTC
TRBD2,TRBV18,TRBJ2-7,.,CASASGPGTYEQYF,TGTGCCAGCGCTAGCGGGCCCGGAACTTACGAGCAGTACTTC
.,TRBV3-1/TRBV3-2,TRBJ2-1,.,CASSLYSSDEQFF,TGTGCCAGCAGCTTATATAGTTCGGATGAGCAGTTCTTC
.,TRBV5-6,TRBJ2-1,.,CASSLPGPNEQFF,TGTGCCAGCAGCTTGCCAGGGCCCAATGAGCAGTTCTTC
TRBD2,TRBV29-1,TRBJ2-1,.,CSVEELAGTYNEQFF,TGCAGCGTTGAGGAACTAGCGGGAACCTACAATGAGCAGTTCTTC
.,TRBV7-8,TRBJ1-2,few,CASQRWGGVGYTF,TGTGCCAGCCAGAGGTGGGGAGGGGTTGGCTACACCTTC
TRBD2,TRBV6-5,TRBJ2-3,.,CASRRERSTDTQYF,TGTGCCAGCAGGCGGGAGCGAAGCACAGATACGCAGTATTTT
.,TRBV10-3,TRBJ1-2,.,CATSPTVSTNYGYTF,TGTGCCACGAGTCCGACAGTCAGTACTAACTATGGCTACACCTTC
.,TRBV5-1,TRBJ1-1,.,CASSLILAEEAFF,TGCGCCAGCAGCTTAATTTTGGCGGAGGAAGCTTTCTTT
TRBD2,TRBV6-5,TRBJ2-7,.,CASSTGGSLTYEQYF,TGTGCCAGCAGTACCGGGGGGAGCTTAACCTACGAGCAGTACTTC
.,TRBV10-3,TRBJ2-3,.,CAISDVGKGSTDTQYF,TGTGCCATCAGTGACGTCGGGAAGGGTTCGACAGATACGCAGTATTTT
TRBD2,TRBV7-9,TRBJ2-7,.,CATTKPTSGSYEQYF,TGTGCCACCACTAAACCTACTAGCGGCTCCTACGAGCAGTACTTC
.,TRBV14,TRBJ1-2,.,CASSQETGGYYGYTF,TGTGCCAGCAGCCAAGAGACAGGAGGCTACTATGGCTACACCTTC
TRBD1,TRBV7-9,TRBJ1-5,.,CASSLEAPRGPGQPQHF,TGTGCCAGCAGCTTAGAGGCCCCCAGGGGGCCAGGACAGCCCCAGCATTTT
.,TRBV3-1/TRBV3-2,TRBJ1-4,.,CASSQVRGWGQNNEKLFF,TGTGCCAGCAGCCAAGTAAGGGGCTGGGGACAAAATAATGAAAAACTGTTTTTT
.,TRBV29-1,TRBJ2-1,.,CSVPTDSNSYNEQFF,TGCAGCGTCCCCACCGACTCGAACTCCTACAATGAGCAGTTCTTC
.,TRBV27,TRBJ1-1,.,CASSLRGTEAFF,TGTGCCAGCAGTTTACGGGGCACTGAAGCTTTCTTT
.,TRBV2,TRBJ1-5,.,CASSRQTNQPQHF,TGTGCCAGCAGTCGACAGACTAATCAGCCCCAGCATTTT
.,TRBV10-1,TRBJ2-3,.,CASSLTSSGTDTQYF,TGCGCCAGCAGTCTGACGTCGAGCGGCACAGATACGCAGTATTTT
.,TRBV4-1,TRBJ1-2,.,CASSQEVQGTWYGYTF,TGCGCCAGCAGCCAAGAAGTCCAGGGAACATGGTATGGCTACACCTTC
TRBD2,TRBV11-2,TRBJ2-1,.,CASSPRTSASEQFF,TGTGCCAGCAGCCCCCGGACTAGCGCGAGTGAGCAGTTCTTC
TRBD1,TRBV11-2,TRBJ1-6,.,CASSLGTGVDSPLHF,TGTGCCAGCAGCTTGGGGACAGGGGTGGATTCACCCCTCCACTTT
TRBD1,TRBV6-5,TRBJ1-5,.,CASSRTGDFNQPQHF,TGTGCCAGCAGCAGGACAGGGGATTTCAATCAGCCCCAGCATTTT
.,TRBV5-5,TRBJ1-1,.,CASSLRGRDQAFF,TGTGCCAGCAGCTTGAGGGGTCGAGATCAAGCTTTCTTT
TRBD1,TRBV19,TRBJ1-5,.,CASLGQGAFRPQHF,TGTGCCAGTCTCGGACAGGGGGCTTTCCGGCCCCAGCATTTT
.,TRBV27,TRBJ1-1,.,CASSRVRSTEAFF,TGTGCCAGCAGCCGAGTCCGGTCCACTGAAGCTTTCTTT
TRBD2,TRBV11-2,TRBJ2-2,.,CASSPQRERGGELFF,TGTGCCAGCAGCCCCCAGCGGGAGAGGGGCGGGGAGCTGTTTTTT
.,TRBV27,TRBJ2-2,.,CASSLLGDNQKSNTGELFF,TGTGCCAGCAGCCTTTTGGGAGATAATCAAAAATCGAACACCGGGGAGCTGTTTTTT
TRBD2,TRBV29-1,TRBJ2-3,.,CSVDGGSSTDTQYF,TGCAGCGTTGACGGCGGGAGTAGCACAGATACGCAGTATTTT
TRBD1,TRBV6-5,TRBJ1-2,.,CASSNTGTGSGYTF,TGTGCCAGCAGTAATACCGGGACAGGGAGTGGCTACACCTTC
TRBD2,TRBV30,TRBJ2-7,.,CAWRASGRESYEQYF,TGTGCCTGGAGGGCTAGCGGGAGGGAATCCTACGAGCAGTACTTC
.,TRBV19,TRBJ2-3,.,CASSYQGTTDTQYF,TGTGCCAGTAGTTATCAGGGGACCACAGATACGCAGTATTTT
TRBD1,TRBV30,TRBJ2-7,.,CAWSRLRTGEYEQYF,TGTGCCTGGAGTCGTCTGAGGACAGGGGAATACGAGCAGTACTTC
TRBD2,TRBV14,TRBJ2-1,.,CASSQGFMGGRFQFF,TGTGCCAGCAGCCAAGGTTTTATGGGAGGGCGTTTTCAGTTCTTC
TRBD2,TRBV9,TRBJ2-1,.,CASSHRLAGGWYNEQFF,TGTGCCAGCAGCCACCGACTAGCGGGAGGGTGGTACAATGAGCAGTTCTTC
.,TRBV2,TRBJ2-2,.,CASRTQGNTGELFF,TGTGCCAGCAGAACACAGGGGAACACCGGGGAGCTGTTTTTT
.,TRBV2,TRBJ1-5,few,CASSPERAPLQPQHF,TGTGCCAGCAGCCCAGAGCGGGCACCTTTGCAGCCCCAGCATTTT
TRBD1,TRBV7-2,TRBJ1-4,.,CASSFNRGQREKLFF,TGTGCCAGCAGCTTCAACAGGGGACAGCGAGAAAAACTGTTTTTT
TRBD2,TRBV2,TRBJ2-3,.,CASRPGTSDTDTQYF,TGTGCCAGCAGGCCAGGGACTAGCGATACAGATACGCAGTATTTT
.,TRBV28,TRBJ2-7,.,CASSLLPDEQYF,TGTGCCAGCAGTTTGTTGCCAGACGAGCAGTACTTC
.,TRBV6-5,TRBJ2-2,.,CASSYRPRGSVFF,TGTGCCAGCAGTTACCGCCCCCGAGGGTCGGTGTTTTTT